The rows below give T cell receptor beta chains drawn from one sample of a study of sequential checkpoint blockade in melanoma. Measured with immunoSEQ multiplex PCR; TCRdb has only the in-frame clones, and not every one. Of tens of thousands of clones in the sample, 84% were seen once. Source: CD8+ T cells sorted from blood (inferred from file names), taken from a patient given nivolumab and ipilimumab in sequence. Source of these receptors: a human donor with melanoma. Each CDR3 is given with its conserved first and last residue. A D gene is named only where the DNA matches it firmly. Some rows mark clone size as missing; the rest say once, few, many or name a class of expanded clone.

v_call	j_call	d_call	clone_size	cdr3_aa	cdr3_nt
TRBV7-2	TRBJ2-1	NA	NA	CASSLGLYNEQFF	TGTGCCAGCAGCTTGGGACTTTACAATGAGCAGTTCTTC
TRBV4-1	TRBJ2-1	TRBD2	once	CASSQDMLAGSYNEQFF	TGCGCCAGCAGCCAAGACATGCTAGCGGGGAGTTACAATGAGCAGTTCTTC
TRBV6-1	TRBJ1-1	NA	NA	CASSEGSGGNSEAFF	TGTGCCAGCAGTGAAGGAAGCGGGGGAAACTCCGAAGCTTTCTTT
TRBV7-9	TRBJ2-7	TRBD2	few	CASRGGGYEQYF	TGTGCCAGCCGGGGGGGCGGCTACGAGCAGTACTTC
TRBV19	TRBJ1-1	NA	NA	CASRIQAQGPTEAFF	TGTGCCAGTAGAATACAAGCGCAGGGCCCCACTGAAGCTTTCTTT
TRBV19	TRBJ2-7	TRBD2	NA	CASSPGTSFVEQYF	TGTGCCAGTAGTCCCGGGACTAGCTTTGTTGAGCAGTACTTC
TRBV7-9	TRBJ1-2	NA	NA	CASGRDSTVLGYTF	TGTGCCAGCGGCCGGGACTCCACCGTCTTGGGCTACACCTTC
TRBV19	TRBJ1-3	NA	few	CASSIGGSGNTIYF	TGTGCCAGTAGTATCGGCGGCTCTGGAAACACCATATATTTT
TRBV28	TRBJ2-5	TRBD1	NA	CASSLFTGANQETQYF	TGTGCCAGCAGTTTATTTACAGGGGCCAACCAAGAGACCCAGTACTTC
TRBV11-3	TRBJ1-1	NA	NA	CASSLAFGTEAFF	TGTGCCAGCAGCTTAGCCTTTGGGACAGAAGCTTTCTTT
TRBV7-8	TRBJ1-1	NA	once	CASRAGQGNTEAFF	TGTGCCAGCAGGGCGGGGCAGGGGAACACTGAAGCTTTCTTT
TRBV28	TRBJ2-5	TRBD2	NA	CASTEPGLAVQETQYF	TGTGCCAGCACCGAACCGGGACTAGCGGTCCAAGAGACCCAGTACTTC
TRBV6-4	TRBJ1-1	TRBD1	few	CANLDRGRTEAFF	TGTGCCAACTTGGACAGGGGGCGCACTGAAGCTTTCTTT
TRBV6-5	TRBJ1-4	NA	NA	CASSQKLENEKLFF	TGTGCCAGCAGCCAGAAGCTAGAGAATGAAAAACTGTTTTTT
TRBV6-1	TRBJ1-6	NA	once	CASSEEGSGSSPLHF	TGTGCCAGCAGTGAAGAGGGAAGCGGAAGTTCACCCCTCCACTTT
TRBV2	TRBJ2-7	TRBD1	NA	CASGIRQGPGYEQYF	TGTGCCAGCGGGATTAGACAGGGGCCTGGGTACGAGCAGTACTTC
TRBV15	TRBJ2-1	NA	once	CATSSRGYEQFF	TGTGCCACCAGCAGTAGGGGTTATGAGCAGTTCTTC
TRBV28	TRBJ1-2	NA	few	CASSLWAGANYGYTF	TGTGCCAGCAGTTTATGGGCAGGCGCTAACTATGGCTACACCTTC
TRBV27	TRBJ2-1	TRBD2	NA	CASSSLLAYNEQFF	TGTGCCAGCAGTTCCCTACTAGCGTACAATGAGCAGTTCTTC
TRBV19	TRBJ2-1	TRBD2	NA	CASSIGGLAYEQFF	TGTGCCAGTAGTATTGGGGGACTAGCTTATGAGCAGTTCTTC
TRBV5-1	TRBJ2-1	NA	NA	CASSLFWRTAYNEQFF	TGCGCCAGCAGCTTGTTTTGGCGGACAGCTTACAATGAGCAGTTCTTC
TRBV30	TRBJ1-1	NA	NA	CAWSAGSEAFF	TGTGCCTGGAGTGCGGGGTCTGAAGCTTTCTTT
TRBV28	TRBJ2-1	TRBD1	NA	CASSSVRQGFNEQFF	TGTGCCAGCAGTAGCGTGAGACAGGGGTTCAATGAGCAGTTCTTC
TRBV28	TRBJ1-5	TRBD1	NA	CASRRTGVNQPQHF	TGTGCCAGCAGAAGAACAGGGGTCAATCAGCCCCAGCATTTT
TRBV5-1	TRBJ1-5	NA	NA	CASSLTGNQPQHF	TGCGCCAGCAGCTTGACAGGGAATCAGCCCCAGCATTTT
TRBV15	TRBJ2-2	NA	NA	CATSLTATGTGELFF	TGTGCCACCAGCCTAACGGCGACGGGCACCGGGGAGCTGTTTTTT
TRBV10-2	TRBJ2-7	TRBD1	NA	CASSESRTGLFYEQYF	TGCGCCAGCAGTGAGTCGAGGACAGGGCTCTTTTACGAGCAGTACTTC
TRBV7-9	TRBJ2-7	TRBD2	NA	CASSPRRLATSYEQYF	TGTGCCAGCAGCCCCCGAAGACTAGCGACCTCCTACGAGCAGTACTTC